The 21 T cell receptor beta chains below come from one sample, sequenced in a study of blood T cell repertoires in COVID-19. The repertoire was sequenced with immunoSEQ multiplex PCR; TCRdb's copy has only in-frame clones and lacks some. The data show 150,000 to 200,000 clones, 89% seen once. Sequenced: PBMCs or T cells enriched from blood (not recorded which). These receptors were taken from a woman between 35 and 50 years old with acute COVID-19.

The J gene is TRBJ2-3, the V gene TRBV5-1; 10 bases are shared with TRBD2. Germline V lookup: CDR1 SGHRS, CDR2 YFSETQ. This CDR3 comprises 16 residues. V shed 0 bases and J 3 bases; nucleotides not matched to a gene: 4. The CDR3 DNA is TGCGCCAGCAGCTTGGCACGGACTAGCGGAACAGATACGCAGTATTTT. Protein sequence: CASSLARTSGTDTQYF. The entire variable domain, with the rest obtained from reference TRBV5-1 and TRBJ2-3, is as follows: KAGVTQTPRYLIKTRGQQVTLSCSPISGHRSVSWYQQTPGQGLQFLFEYFSETQRNKGNFPGRFSGRQFSNSRSEMNVSTLELGDSALYLCASSLARTSGTDTQYFGPGTRLTVL.

The chain carries TRBV6-2 or TRBV6-3 and TRBJ2-1; 13 bases match TRBD2. V lost 6 bases, J lost 8 bases, and 10 bases stayed unmatched. The CDR3 totals 16 residues. Germline assignment: CDR1 MNHEY and CDR2 SVGEGT. In nucleotides, the CDR3 is TGTGCCAGCAGCCGCGAACTAGCGGGAGGGTTTCATGAGCAGTTCTTC. This codes for CASSRELAGGFHEQFF.

The CDR3 is CASSLAAGTNTEAFF. The CDR3 DNA reads TGTGCCAGCAGCTTAGCGGCGGGCACGAACACTGAAGCTTTCTTT. This chain connects TRBV7-8 to TRBJ1-1, with D unresolved. CDR1 SGHVS and CDR2 FQNEAQ come from the germline V gene. V was clipped by 0 bases and J by 1 base, with 9 bases between them. This CDR3 comprises 15 residues.

The rearrangement joins TRBV7-9 to TRBJ2-5, with 7 bases identical to TRBD1. With V trimmed by 4 bases and J by 2 bases, 7 bases remained unmatched. Germline values: CDR1 SEHNR, CDR2 FQNEAQ (reference sequence). The CDR3 is 15 amino acids. The CDR3 sequence is CASSSGTVIQETQYF. Here the CDR3 DNA reads TGTGCCAGCAGCTCCGGGACAGTCATACAAGAGACCCAGTACTTC.

V is TRBV28 and J is TRBJ1-6; D is ambiguous. V was shortened by 4 bases and J by 0 bases, with 10 bases between the two germline ends. The CDR3 is 16 amino acids. Germline lookup yields CDR1 MDHEN and CDR2 SYDVKM. CDR3 region: CASSSWASSYNSPLHF. The CDR3 bases are TGTGCCAGCAGTTCCTGGGCGAGCTCCTATAATTCACCCCTCCACTTT.

The chain carries TRBV9 and TRBJ1-6; 7 bases fit TRBD1. The ends lost 0 bases at V and 8 bases at J; junction bases unmatched: 11. This CDR3 comprises 17 residues. Per germline, CDR1 SGDLS and CDR2 YYNGEE. CDR3 coding DNA: TGTGCCAGCAGCGTAGACCCACTAGGGACAGCAGATTCACCCCTCCACTTT. Translation: CASSVDPLGTADSPLHF. Complete variable domain (other parts from reference TRBV9 and TRBJ1-6): DSGVTQTPKHLITATGQRVTLRCSPRSGDLSVYWYQQSLDQGLQFLIQYYNGEERAKGNILERFSAQQFPDLHSELNLSSLELGDSALYFCASSVDPLGTADSPLHFGNGTRLTVT.

This clone was observed once. This chain links TRBV2 with TRBJ2-3, with a weak D call TRBD1 (6 bases). Germline assignment: CDR1 SNHLY and CDR2 FYNNEI. Trimming pared 6 bases from V and 1 base from J, leaving 14 bases between. The CDR3 has 15 residues. The CDR3 protein is CASSPDRFRTDTQYF. CDR3 DNA: TGTGCCAGCAGCCCAGACAGGTTCCGCACAGATACGCAGTATTTT.

The chain uses TRBV24-1 and TRBJ2-1; D perhaps matches TRBD2 (6 bases). The CDR3 consists of 15 residues. Trimming took off 3 bases at V and 5 bases at J, with 13 bases between the two ends. Germline assignment: CDR1 KGHDR and CDR2 SFDVKD. The CDR3 loop reads CATSDRSGGHNEQFF. The CDR3 region has the DNA TGTGCCACCAGTGATCGTTCCGGGGGACACAATGAGCAGTTCTTC.

The chain has TRBV11-2 and TRBJ1-6, with 10 bases fitting TRBD1. Per the germline V gene, CDR1 is SGHAT and CDR2 is FQNNGV. Trimming cost V 5 bases and J 14 bases; bases outside gene matches: 15. The CDR3 runs to 16 residues. CDR3 residues: CASSIRQGALGSALHF. The DNA for the CDR3 is TGTGCCAGCAGCATCAGACAGGGGGCATTGGGGTCGGCCCTCCACTTT.

The V gene is TRBV7-9, the J gene TRBJ2-2, with unresolved D. The CDR3 spans 13 residues. Germline V gene data show CDR1 as SEHNR and CDR2 as FQNEAQ (reference sequence). Between the trimmed V and J ends, which lost 5 bases and 7 bases, there was a span of 11 bases. DNA for the CDR3: TGTGCCAGCAGCAACCAAGGCGGCGGGGAGCTGTTTTTT. The encoded protein is CASSNQGGGELFF.

The V gene is TRBV15, the J gene TRBJ2-1; TRBD2 matches at 9 bases. Germline V CDR1 and CDR2: LNHNV, YYDKDF (reference sequence). The CDR3 length is 16 residues. Unmatched junction bases numbered 8, after V lost 1 base and J lost 7 bases. CDR3 nucleotides: TGTGCCACCAGCAGAGTGGTGGCGGGGGGGAGGAATGAGCAGTTCTTC. Amino acids: CATSRVVAGGRNEQFF. Full variable domain (rest looked up from reference TRBV15 and TRBJ2-1): DAMVIQNPRYQVTQFGKPVTLSCSQTLNHNVMYWYQQKSSQAPKLLFHYYDKDFNNEADTPDNFQSRRPNTSFCFLDIRSPGLGDTAMYLCATSRVVAGGRNEQFFGPGTRLTVL.

The V gene is TRBV5-1, the J gene TRBJ2-7; D possibly corresponds to TRBD2 (5 bases). With 2 bases removed from V and 6 bases from J, the gap between germline ends came to 6 bases. The CDR3 totals 11 residues. Germline values: CDR1 SGHRS, CDR2 YFSETQ. The CDR3 DNA reads TGCGCCAGCAGCTTCAGCGGCGAGCAGTACTTC. Protein: CASSFSGEQYF.

The chain joins TRBV15 to TRBJ2-7; 11 bases fit TRBD1. V lost 1 base to trimming and J lost 2 bases; unmatched junction nucleotides: 1. Germline CDR1 and CDR2: LNHNV and YYDKDF (reference sequence). There are 15 residues in the CDR3. CDR3 region: CATSRGTGGAYEQYF. CDR3 nucleotide sequence: TGTGCCACCAGCAGAGGGACAGGGGGCGCCTACGAGCAGTACTTC.

About this clone itself: One junction end disagrees with the germline gene, perhaps due to a read error. The genes are TRBV7-9 and TRBJ1-4, with a tentative D call TRBD1 (6 bases). Germline lookup yields CDR1 SEHNR and CDR2 FQNEAQ (reference sequence). CDR3 size: 15 residues. CDR3 sequence reads: CASSSGGGAKEKLFF. The CDR3 DNA reads as TGTGCCAGCAGCTCGGGAGGGGGGGCTAAAGAAAAACTGTTTTTT.

CDR3 sequence (DNA): TGTGCCAGCAGTTACCGGGACAGGGCTAATTCACCCCTCCACTTT. Translated: CASSYRDRANSPLHF. The genes are TRBV6-6 and TRBJ1-6, with TRBD1 matching 9 bases. With 2 bases clipped from V and 6 bases from J, the junction kept 2 bases outside the gene matches. The CDR3 runs to 15 residues. Germline assignment: CDR1 MNHNY and CDR2 SVGAGI (reference sequence).

V usage is TRBV7-2 and J usage is TRBJ2-2, with D possibly TRBD2 on 5 matching bases. There are 15 residues in the CDR3. The ends were cut back, 5 bases at V and 6 bases at J, with 16 bases in the middle. Germline V gene data show CDR1 as SGHTA and CDR2 as FQGNSA. CDR3 coding DNA: TGTGCCAGCAGCCCCACGCCGCTAGCAGCCGGGGAGCTGTTTTTT. This sequence encodes CASSPTPLAAGELFF.

This chain links TRBV3-1 (or the pseudogene TRBV3-2) with TRBJ2-7; D call uncertain. From germline, CDR1 is LGHDT and CDR2 YNNKEL (reference sequence). The CDR3 is made up of 14 amino acids. Trimming cost V 0 bases and J 0 bases, with 6 bases left between them. In nucleotides, the CDR3 is TGTGCCAGCAGCCAAGATCCCCTCTCCTACGAGCAGTACTTC. It yields the protein CASSQDPLSYEQYF.

CDR3 sequence (DNA): TGTGCCAGCAGCGTAGGTTCCTTAAACATTCAGTACTTC. Translating it yields CASSVGSLNIQYF. V gene TRBV9 combines with J gene TRBJ2-4; no reliable D call. The CDR3 totals 13 residues. Germline lookup yields CDR1 SGDLS and CDR2 YYNGEE. The ends were cut back, 0 bases at V and 6 bases at J, with 7 bases in the middle.

This chain connects TRBV6-5 to TRBJ2-7; weak D call: TRBD1 (6 bases). Germline V gene lookup returns CDR1 MNHEY and CDR2 SVGAGI. V shed 5 bases and J shed 1 base, with 9 bases lying between them. The CDR3 has 13 residues. The CDR3 region is CASSTQGSYEQYF. For the CDR3, the DNA is TGTGCCAGCAGTACTCAGGGGTCCTACGAGCAGTACTTC.

This clone was found once. The chain joins TRBV6-1 to TRBJ1-6; TRBD1 is a possible D gene (5 bases). The CDR3 runs to 17 residues. Germline V CDR1 and CDR2: MNHNS, SASEGT. Trimming shortened V by 2 bases and J by 0 bases, and 11 bases separated the two germline ends. CDR3 sequence: CASSELTVPSYNSPLHF. DNA of the CDR3: TGTGCCAGCAGTGAATTGACAGTTCCCTCCTATAATTCACCCCTCCACTTT.

The chain joins TRBV11-2 to TRBJ2-5; 10 bases align to TRBD1. CDR1 SGHAT and CDR2 FQNNGV come from the germline V gene. CDR3 length equals 15 residues. V shed 5 bases and J 2 bases; nucleotides not matched to a gene: 5. CDR3 protein: CASSNRDRGQETQYF. In DNA, the CDR3 is TGTGCCAGCAGCAACCGGGACAGGGGTCAAGAGACCCAGTACTTC.